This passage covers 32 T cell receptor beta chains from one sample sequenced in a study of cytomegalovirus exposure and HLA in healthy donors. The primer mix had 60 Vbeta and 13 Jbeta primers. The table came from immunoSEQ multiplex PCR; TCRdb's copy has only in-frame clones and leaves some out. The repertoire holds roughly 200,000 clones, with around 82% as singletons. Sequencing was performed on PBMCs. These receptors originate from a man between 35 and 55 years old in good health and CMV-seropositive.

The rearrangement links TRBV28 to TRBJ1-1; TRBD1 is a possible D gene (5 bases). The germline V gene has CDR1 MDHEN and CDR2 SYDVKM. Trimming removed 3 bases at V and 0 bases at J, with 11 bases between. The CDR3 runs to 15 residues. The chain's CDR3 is CASSFRDRLNTEAFF. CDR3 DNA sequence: TGTGCCAGCAGTTTTCGTGACAGATTGAACACTGAAGCTTTCTTT.

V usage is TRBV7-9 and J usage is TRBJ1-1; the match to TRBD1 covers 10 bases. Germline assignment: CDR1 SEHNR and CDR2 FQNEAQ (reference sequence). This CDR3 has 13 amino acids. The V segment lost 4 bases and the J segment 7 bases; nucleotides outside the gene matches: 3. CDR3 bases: TGTGCCAGCAGCTCGGACAGGGGGATTGAAGCTTTCTTT. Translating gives CASSSDRGIEAFF.

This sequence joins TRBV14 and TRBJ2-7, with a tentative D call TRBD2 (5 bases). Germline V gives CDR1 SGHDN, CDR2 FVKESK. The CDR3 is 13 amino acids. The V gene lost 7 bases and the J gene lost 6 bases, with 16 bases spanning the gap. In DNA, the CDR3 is TGTGCCAGCACCCGGGATCTCGGAGGCGAGCAGTACTTC. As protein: CASTRDLGGEQYF.

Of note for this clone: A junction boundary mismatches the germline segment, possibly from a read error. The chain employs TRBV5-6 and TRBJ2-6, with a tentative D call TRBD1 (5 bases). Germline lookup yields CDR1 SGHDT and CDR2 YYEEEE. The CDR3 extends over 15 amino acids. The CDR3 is CASTEQSSGANGLTF. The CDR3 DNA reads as TGTGCCAGCACCGAACAGTCCTCTGGGGCCAACGGCCTGACTTTC. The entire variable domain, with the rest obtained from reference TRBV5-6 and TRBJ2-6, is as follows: DAGVTQSPTHLIKTRGQQVTLRCSPKSGHDTVSWYQQALGQGPQFIFQYYEEEERQRGNFPDRFSGHQFPNYSSELNVNALLLGDSALYLCASTEQSSGANGLTFGAGSRLTVL.

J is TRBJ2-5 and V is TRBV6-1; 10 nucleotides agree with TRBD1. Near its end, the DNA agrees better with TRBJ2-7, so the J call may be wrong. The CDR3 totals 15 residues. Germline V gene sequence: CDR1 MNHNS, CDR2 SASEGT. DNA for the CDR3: TGTGCCAGCAGGGGCTATGGACAGGGGGGTTACGAGCAGTACTTC. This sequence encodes CASRGYGQGGYEQYF.

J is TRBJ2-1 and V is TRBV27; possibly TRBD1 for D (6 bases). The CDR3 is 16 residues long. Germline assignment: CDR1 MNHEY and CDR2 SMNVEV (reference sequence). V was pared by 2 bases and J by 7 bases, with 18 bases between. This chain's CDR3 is CASSLSAGEKRNEQFF. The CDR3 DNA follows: TGTGCCAGCAGTTTAAGTGCAGGGGAGAAAAGGAATGAGCAGTTCTTC.

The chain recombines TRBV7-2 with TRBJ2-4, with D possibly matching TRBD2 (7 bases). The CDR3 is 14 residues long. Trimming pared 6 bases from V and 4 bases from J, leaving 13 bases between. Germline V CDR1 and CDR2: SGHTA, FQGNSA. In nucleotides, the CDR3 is TGTGCCAGCAGGCCGGGGGGCGGGAAAAACATTCAGTACTTC. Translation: CASRPGGGKNIQYF.

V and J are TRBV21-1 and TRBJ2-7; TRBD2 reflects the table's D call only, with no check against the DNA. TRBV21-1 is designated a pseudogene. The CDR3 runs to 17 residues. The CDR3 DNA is TGTGCCAGCAGCAAAAAGACTAGCGGGAGAGTGTTCTACGAGCAGTACTTC. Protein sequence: CASSKKTSGRVFYEQYF.

The chain's CDR3 is CASIPRRLASYEQYF. DNA of the CDR3: TGTGCCAGCATCCCGAGGAGGCTAGCGAGTTACGAGCAGTACTTC. The chain couples TRBV6-5 to TRBJ2-7, with a weak D call TRBD2 (6 bases). The germline V gene encodes CDR1 MNHEY and CDR2 SVGAGI. The V gene lost 7 bases and the J gene lost 4 bases, with 20 bases spanning the gap. CDR3 size: 15 residues.

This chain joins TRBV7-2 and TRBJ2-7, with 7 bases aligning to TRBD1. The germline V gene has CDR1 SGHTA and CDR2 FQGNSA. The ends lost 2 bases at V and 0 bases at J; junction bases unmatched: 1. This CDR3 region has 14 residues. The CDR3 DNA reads TGTGCCAGCAGCTTACGGGACAGCTCCTACGAGCAGTACTTC. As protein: CASSLRDSSYEQYF.

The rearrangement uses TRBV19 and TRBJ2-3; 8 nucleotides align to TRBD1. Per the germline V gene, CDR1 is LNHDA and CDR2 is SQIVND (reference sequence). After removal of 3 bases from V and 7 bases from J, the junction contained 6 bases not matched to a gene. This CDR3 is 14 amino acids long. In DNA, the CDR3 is TGTGCCAGTAGTATCAGGGGACAGGATAATACGCAGTATTTT. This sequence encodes CASSIRGQDNTQYF.

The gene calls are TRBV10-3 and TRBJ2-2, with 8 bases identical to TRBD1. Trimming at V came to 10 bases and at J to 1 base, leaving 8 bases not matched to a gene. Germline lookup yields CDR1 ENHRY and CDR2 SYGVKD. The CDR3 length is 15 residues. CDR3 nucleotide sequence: TGTGCCACCCAGACCGGGACAGGGAACACCGGGGAGCTGTTTTTT. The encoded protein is CATQTGTGNTGELFF.

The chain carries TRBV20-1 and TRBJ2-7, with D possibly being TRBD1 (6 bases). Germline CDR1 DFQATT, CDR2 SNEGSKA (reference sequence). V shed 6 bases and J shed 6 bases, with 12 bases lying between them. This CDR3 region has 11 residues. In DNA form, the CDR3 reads TGCAGTGCACAAACAGGGTTCGAGCAGTACTTC. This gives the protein CSAQTGFEQYF.

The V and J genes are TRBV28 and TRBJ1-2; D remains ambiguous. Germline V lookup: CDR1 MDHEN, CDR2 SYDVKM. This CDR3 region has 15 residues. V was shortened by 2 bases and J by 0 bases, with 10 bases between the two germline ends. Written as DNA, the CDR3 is TGTGCCAGCAGTTTAGCCGACACCACTAACTATGGCTACACCTTC. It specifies CASSLADTTNYGYTF.

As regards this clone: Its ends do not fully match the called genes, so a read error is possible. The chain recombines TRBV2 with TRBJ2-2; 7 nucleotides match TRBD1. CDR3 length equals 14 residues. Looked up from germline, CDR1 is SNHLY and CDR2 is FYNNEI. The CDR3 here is CASREGAKTGELFF. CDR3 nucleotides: TGTGCCAGCAGAGAGGGGGCGAAGACCGGGGAGCTGTTTTTT.

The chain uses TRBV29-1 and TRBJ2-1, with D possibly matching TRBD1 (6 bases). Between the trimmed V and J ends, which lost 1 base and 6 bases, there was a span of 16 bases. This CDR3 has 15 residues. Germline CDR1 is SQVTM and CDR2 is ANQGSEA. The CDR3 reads CSVEGVGARINEQFF. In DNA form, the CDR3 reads TGCAGCGTTGAAGGGGTGGGGGCGCGGATCAATGAGCAGTTCTTC.

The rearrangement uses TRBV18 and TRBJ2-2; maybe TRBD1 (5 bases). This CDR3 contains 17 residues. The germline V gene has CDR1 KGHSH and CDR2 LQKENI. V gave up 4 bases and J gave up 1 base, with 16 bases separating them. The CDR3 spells CASSLTDSPLNTGELFF. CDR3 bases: TGTGCCAGCTCACTCACAGACAGCCCTCTGAACACCGGGGAGCTGTTTTTT.

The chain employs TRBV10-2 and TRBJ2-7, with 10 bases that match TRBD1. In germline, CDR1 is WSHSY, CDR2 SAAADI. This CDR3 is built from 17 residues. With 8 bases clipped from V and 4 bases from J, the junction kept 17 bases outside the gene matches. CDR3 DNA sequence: TGCGCCAGCTGCGGACAGGGGGACCTCCCCCCCACTTACGAGCAGTACTTC. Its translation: CASCGQGDLPPTYEQYF.

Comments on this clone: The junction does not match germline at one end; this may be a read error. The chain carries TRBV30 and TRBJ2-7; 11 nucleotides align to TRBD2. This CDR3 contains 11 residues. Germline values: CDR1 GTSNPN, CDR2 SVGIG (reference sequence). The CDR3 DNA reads TGTGCCTGGAGGGGACTAGCGGAGATTCACTTC. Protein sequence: CAWRGLAEIHF.

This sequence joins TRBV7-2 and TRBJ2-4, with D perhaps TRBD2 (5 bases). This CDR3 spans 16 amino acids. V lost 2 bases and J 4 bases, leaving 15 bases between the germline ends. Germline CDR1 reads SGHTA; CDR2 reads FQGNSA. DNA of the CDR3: TGTGCCAGCAGCTTAAGTCCTCCGCCGGGGAAAAACATTCAGTACTTC. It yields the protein CASSLSPPPGKNIQYF.

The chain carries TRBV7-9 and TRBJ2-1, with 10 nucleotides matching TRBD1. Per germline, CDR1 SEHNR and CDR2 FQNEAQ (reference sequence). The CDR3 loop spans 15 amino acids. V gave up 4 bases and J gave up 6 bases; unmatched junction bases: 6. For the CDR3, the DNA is TGTGCCAGCAGCTCCGGGACAGGGGATTTCAATGAGCAGTTCTTC. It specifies CASSSGTGDFNEQFF.

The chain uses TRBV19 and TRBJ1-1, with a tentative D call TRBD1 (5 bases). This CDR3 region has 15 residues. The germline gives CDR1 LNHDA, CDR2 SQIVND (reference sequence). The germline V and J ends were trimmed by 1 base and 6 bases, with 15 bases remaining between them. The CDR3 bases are TGTGCCAGTAGTATAGTTGCGAAGCCAGGGTCTGAAGCTTTCTTT. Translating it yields CASSIVAKPGSEAFF.

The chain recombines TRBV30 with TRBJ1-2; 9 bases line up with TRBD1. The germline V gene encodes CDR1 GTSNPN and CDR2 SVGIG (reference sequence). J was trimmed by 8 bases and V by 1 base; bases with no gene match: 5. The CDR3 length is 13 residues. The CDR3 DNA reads TGTGCCTGGAGTGCGACAGGGGGAGGGGGCTACACCTTC. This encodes CAWSATGGGGYTF.

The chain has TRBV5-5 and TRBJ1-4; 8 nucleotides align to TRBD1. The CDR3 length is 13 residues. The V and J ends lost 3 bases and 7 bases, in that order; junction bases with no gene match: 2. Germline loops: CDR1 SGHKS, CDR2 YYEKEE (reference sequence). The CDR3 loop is CASSWGTGEKLFF. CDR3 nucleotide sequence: TGTGCCAGCAGCTGGGGGACAGGTGAAAAACTGTTTTTT.

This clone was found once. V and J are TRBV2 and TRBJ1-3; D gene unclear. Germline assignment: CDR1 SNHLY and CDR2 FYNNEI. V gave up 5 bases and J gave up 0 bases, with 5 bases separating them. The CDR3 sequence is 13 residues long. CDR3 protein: CASSSYSGNTIYF. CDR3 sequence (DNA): TGTGCCAGCAGTTCGTACTCTGGAAACACCATATATTTT. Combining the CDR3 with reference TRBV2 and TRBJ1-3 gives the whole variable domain EPEVTQTPSHQVTQMGQEVILRCVPISNHLYFYWYRQILGQKVEFLVSFYNNEISEKSEIFDDQFSVERPDGSNFTLKIRSTKLEDSAMYFCASSSYSGNTIYFGEGSWLTVV.

This CDR3 reads CASSQAGVGTGELFF. CDR3 coding DNA: TGCGCCAGCAGCCAAGCCGGAGTTGGCACCGGGGAGCTGTTTTTT. The rearrangement uses TRBV4-1 and TRBJ2-2, with D unclear. The CDR3 loop spans 15 amino acids. The V gene's germline CDR1 is MGHRA and CDR2 YSYEKL. V was pared by 1 base and J by 4 bases, with 10 bases between.

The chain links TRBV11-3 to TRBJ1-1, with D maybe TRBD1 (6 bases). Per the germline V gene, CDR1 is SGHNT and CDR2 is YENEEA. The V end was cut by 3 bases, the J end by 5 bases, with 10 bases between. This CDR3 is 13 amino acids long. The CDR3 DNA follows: TGTGCCAGCAGCTTCGGACAGTATACTGAAGCTTTCTTT. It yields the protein CASSFGQYTEAFF.

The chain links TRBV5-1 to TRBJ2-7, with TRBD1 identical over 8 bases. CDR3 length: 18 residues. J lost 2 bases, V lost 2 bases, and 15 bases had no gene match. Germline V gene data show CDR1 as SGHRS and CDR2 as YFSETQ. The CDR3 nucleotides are TGCGCCAGCAGCTTTAGCTTTTCATGGACAGGGAGTGCCTACGAGCAGTACTTC. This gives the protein CASSFSFSWTGSAYEQYF.

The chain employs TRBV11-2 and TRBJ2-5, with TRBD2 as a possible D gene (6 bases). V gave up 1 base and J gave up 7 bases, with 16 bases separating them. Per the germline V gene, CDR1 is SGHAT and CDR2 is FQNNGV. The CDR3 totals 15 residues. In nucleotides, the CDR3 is TGTGCCAGCAGCTTAGTGTGGGGGTCGGGAGTGACCCAGTACTTC. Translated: CASSLVWGSGVTQYF.

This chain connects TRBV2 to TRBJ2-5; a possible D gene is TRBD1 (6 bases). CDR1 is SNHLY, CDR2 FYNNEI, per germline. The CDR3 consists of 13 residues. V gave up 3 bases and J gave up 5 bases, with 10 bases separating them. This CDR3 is CASSEGARETQYF. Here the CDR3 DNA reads TGTGCCAGCAGTGAGGGGGCGCGCGAGACCCAGTACTTC.

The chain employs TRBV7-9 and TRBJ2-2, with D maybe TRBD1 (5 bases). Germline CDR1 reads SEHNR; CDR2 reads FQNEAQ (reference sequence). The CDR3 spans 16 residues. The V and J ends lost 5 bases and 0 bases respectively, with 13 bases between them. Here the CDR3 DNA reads TGTGCCAGCAGCGCAACCCCAGGGACGAACACCGGGGAGCTGTTTTTT. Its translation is CASSATPGTNTGELFF.

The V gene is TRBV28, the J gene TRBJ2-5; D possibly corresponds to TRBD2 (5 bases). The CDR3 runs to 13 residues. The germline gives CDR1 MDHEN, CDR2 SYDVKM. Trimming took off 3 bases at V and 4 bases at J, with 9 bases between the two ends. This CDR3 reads CASSLIGRETQYF. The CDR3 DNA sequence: TGTGCCAGCAGTTTGATAGGGAGAGAGACCCAGTACTTC.